Here is one T cell receptor (beta chain) with its context. Its antigen specificity is not known. No clone much larger than this one lies a single base away; base qualities are absent. The data are from a study of blood T cell repertoires in COVID-19 (dated by TCRdb to the early 2020s). As for the study more broadly: Samples covering the acute and convalescent phases of COVID-19 were provided by collaborators in the United States, Italy and Spain. The material from the prospective study consisted of cDNA or gDNA derived from T cells, B-cell-depleted T cells, or PBMCs. Subjects who had been exposed to COVID-19, were actively infected with it, or had recovered from it provided the deeply sampled blood TCRbeta repertoires that made up the dataset. A freely available public database, intended as a resource for researchers studying the immune response to SARS-CoV-2, is where the repertoires were released. The samples were drawn from two sources: the first 160 participants of the ongoing ImmuneRACE study, and fewer than 1,500 subjects contributed by 6 global collaborators. A de-identified subject ID, COVID-19 status, age in years and sex were almost always included in the sample metadata. Where available, HLA class I and class II types were taken from metadata supplied by the sample provider and were not determined by assay-based typing. Study-level results and caveats: How much clinical and demographic metadata was included differed by source and by participant, and the metadata was provided uncurated.

The germline V and J ends show losses of 3 bases and 2 bases respectively, and no gene match explains 3 bases of the junction. According to the germline V gene (reference sequence), CDR1 reads SEHNR and CDR2 reads FQNEAQ. The CDR3 sequence holds 14 residues, the cysteine and phenylalanine included. Only CDR3 DNA is held: 42 bases, read in frame from base 1. TCRbeta CDR3 regions were amplified from genomic DNA using the immunoSEQ Assay, a bias-controlled multiplex PCR. From the authors' description of their analysis: The number of nucleated cells in each sample was estimated from the amplification of reference gene primers within the assay. To quantify the absolute abundance of each unique TCRbeta CDR3 rearrangement, sequence reads were collapsed and filtered. Productive Simpson clonality was computed per sample as the square root of Simpson's diversity index over productive rearrangements. Held by TCRdb, this immuneACCESS table contains in-frame sequences only and omits some clones. Under half of the omission traces to an unresolved V gene where checked; the cause of the rest is unknown. The V and J calls and clone size are taken from that table; D and trimming were inferred from the DNA. The sample data list over 40,000 clones, and more than 70% of these were observed just once. The top ten constitute roughly 15% of the sample.

Whole blood was collected in K2EDTA tubes by collaborating institutions according to the institutions' own protocols. For TCRbeta analysis, collaborator samples were shipped as frozen whole blood, as isolated PBMCs, or as DNA extracted from either sample type. The sample taken for sequencing was peripheral blood. This sequence originates from a human donor in a cohort sampled during active COVID-19. The rearranged segments are TRBV7-9 and TRBJ2-7; TRBD2 fits 8 bases in the junction. CDR3 loop: CASSLNGGAYEQYF. The nucleotides read TGTGCCAGCAGCTTGAACGGGGGGGCCTACGAGCAGTACTTC. The full variable domain, with segments outside the CDR3 supplied by the reference TRBV7-9 and TRBJ2-7 proteins, appears as DTGVSQNPRHKITKRGQNVTFRCDPISEHNRLYWYRQTLGQGPEFLTYFQNEAQLEKSRLLSDRFSAERPKGSFSTLEIQRTEQGDSAMYLCASSLNGGAYEQYFGPGTRLTVT.